The clone carrying this T cell receptor beta chain has ten or more counts. Unique molecular identifiers tagged the TCRbeta library. MiXCR was run by TCRdb on the PCR reads, yielding one entry per CDR3 protein. Of about 360,000 distinct CDR3 sequences listed, more than 10% are singletons. This sample is drawn from a study of T-cell reconstitution after alpha-beta-depleted transplantation in children. V lost 5 bases to trimming and J lost 6 bases, with 17 bases between them. The germline CDR1 and CDR2 sequences are KGHSH and LQKENI. The CDR3 has 15 residues. V and J are TRBV18 and TRBJ2-1, with D perhaps matching TRBD2 (5 bases). The origin of this receptor is a human donor who donated a stem cell graft to a child with Fanconi anemia. The sample consisted of PBMCs, taken from the stem cell graft. This CDR3 is CASSYLQGEGNEQFF. For the CDR3, the DNA is TGTGCCAGCTCATATCTCCAAGGTGAGGGCAATGAGCAGTTCTTC.